A single sample is the source of the 5 T cell receptor beta chains below, sequenced in a study of blood T cell repertoires in COVID-19 (TCRdb year 2020). Library creation used the immunoSEQ multiplex PCR assay. Here the immuneACCESS table is served through TCRdb, limited to in-frame sequences with V and J called. Missing clones are a known gap in these copies; in checked studies unresolved V genes cover under half, and the rest lacks a known reason. Across this sample there are 400,000 to 500,000 clones, with nearly 90% seen only once. The ten largest account for around 1.5% of the sample. Sequenced input: PBMCs or T cells enriched from blood (not recorded which). Receptors were obtained from a woman between 18 and 29 years old who had been exposed to COVID-19.

The chain is built from TRBV7-8 and TRBJ2-3; 7 positions agree with TRBD1. V lost 4 bases and J lost 2; bases outside the gene matches: 12. The length of the CDR3 is 17 residues. CDR1 is SGHVS and CDR2 is FQNEAQ in the germline V gene. Written as DNA, the CDR3 is TGTGCCAGCAGCTGGTCGGTGGCAGGGGGAGTCACAGATACGCAGTATTTT. Protein sequence: CASSWSVAGGVTDTQYF.

The chain combines TRBV13 with TRBJ2-5; TRBD2 aligns across 9 bases. The V gene end was trimmed by 5 bases and the J gene end by 3 bases; junction bases not matched to a gene: 10. The CDR3 has 16 residues. Germline lookup yields CDR1 PRHDT and CDR2 FYEKMQ (reference sequence). The CDR3 is CASSIAGVGAEETQYF. Here the CDR3 DNA reads TGTGCCAGCAGCATAGCGGGAGTTGGGGCCGAAGAGACCCAGTACTTC. The full variable domain, completed using reference TRBV13 and TRBJ2-5, is AAGVIQSPRHLIKEKRETATLKCYPIPRHDTVYWYQQGPGQDPQFLISFYEKMQSDKGSIPDRFSAQQFSDYHSELNMSSLELGDSALYFCASSIAGVGAEETQYFGPGTRLLVL.

V and J are TRBV28 and TRBJ2-7; D is unresolved. This CDR3 is 15 amino acids long. Between the trimmed V and J ends, which lost 6 bases and 1 base, there was a span of 16 bases. Germline V gene lookup returns CDR1 MDHEN and CDR2 SYDVKM. In DNA form, the CDR3 reads TGTGCCAGCAGCCCCGGTCTAGTCCTATCCTACGAGCAGTACTTC. It encodes CASSPGLVLSYEQYF.

The chain links TRBV18 to TRBJ2-1; D possibly corresponds to TRBD2 (6 bases). The CDR3 has 16 amino acids. Germline V lookup: CDR1 KGHSH, CDR2 LQKENI. V lost 2 bases and J lost 3, with 14 bases in between. The CDR3 protein is CASSPTRQGGYNEQFF. CDR3 DNA sequence: TGTGCCAGCTCACCAACCAGGCAGGGAGGCTACAATGAGCAGTTCTTC.

The chain links TRBV6-5 to TRBJ2-7; no definite D call. From germline, CDR1 is MNHEY and CDR2 SVGAGI. Trimming stripped 2 bases from V and 2 bases from J, with 10 bases between. There are 14 residues in the CDR3. The CDR3 loop is CASSYAQRAYEQYF. The CDR3 DNA follows: TGTGCCAGCAGTTACGCCCAGCGAGCCTACGAGCAGTACTTC.